This T cell receptor beta chain was observed in a study of human T cells and chemical hapten exposure. TCRdb analysed the RACE reads with MiXCR anew, one entry per CDR3 protein. This table holds more than 150,000 distinct CDR3 sequences, around a quarter found once. This clonotype was seen more than once but under ten times. Noted time point: patch test 3, about 24 weeks after DPC sensitization. This sample's treatment: therapeutic diphenylcyclopropenone sensitization with weekly scalp DPC. CDR1 is MNHEY, CDR2 SVGAGI, per germline. V dropped 8 bases and J dropped 4 bases, with 8 bases sitting between them. CDR3 length: 12 amino acids.

Sequencing was performed on whole blood, taken in connection with sensitization to the hapten diphenylcyclopropenone (DPC). The receptor was derived from a woman between 40 and 50 years old with alopecia areata. Some clones in this sample may be carry-over from other donors' samples. This chain joins TRBV6-5 and TRBJ2-2; the D gene is possibly TRBD2 (5 bases). CDR3: CASREATGELFF. For the CDR3, the DNA is TGTGCCAGCCGGGAAGCCACCGGGGAGCTGTTTTTT.